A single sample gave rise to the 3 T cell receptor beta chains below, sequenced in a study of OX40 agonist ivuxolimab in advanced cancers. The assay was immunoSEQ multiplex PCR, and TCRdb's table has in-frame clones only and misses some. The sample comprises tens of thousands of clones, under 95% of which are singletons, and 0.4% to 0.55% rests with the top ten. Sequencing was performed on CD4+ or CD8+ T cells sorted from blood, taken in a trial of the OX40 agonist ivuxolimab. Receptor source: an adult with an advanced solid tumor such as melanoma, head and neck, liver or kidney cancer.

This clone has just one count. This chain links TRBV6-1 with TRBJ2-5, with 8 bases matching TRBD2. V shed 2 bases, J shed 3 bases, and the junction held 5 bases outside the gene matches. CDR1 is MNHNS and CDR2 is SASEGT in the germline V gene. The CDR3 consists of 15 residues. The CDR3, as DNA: TGTGCCAGCAGTGAACGGGGTAGCGGGGAAGAGACCCAGTACTTC. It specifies CASSERGSGEETQYF.

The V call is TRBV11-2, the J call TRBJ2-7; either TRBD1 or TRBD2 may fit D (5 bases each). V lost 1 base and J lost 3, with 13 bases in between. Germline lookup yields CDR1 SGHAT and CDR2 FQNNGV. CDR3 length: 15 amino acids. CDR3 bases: TGTGCCAGCAGCTTAGTCTCCGGGGCTAACTACGAGCAGTACTTC. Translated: CASSLVSGANYEQYF.

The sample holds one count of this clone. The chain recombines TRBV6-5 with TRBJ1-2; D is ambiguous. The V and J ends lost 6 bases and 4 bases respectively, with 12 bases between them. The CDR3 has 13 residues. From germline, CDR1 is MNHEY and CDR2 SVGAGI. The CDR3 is CASSPTDRYGYTF. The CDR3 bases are TGTGCCAGCAGCCCGACCGACCGCTATGGCTACACCTTC.